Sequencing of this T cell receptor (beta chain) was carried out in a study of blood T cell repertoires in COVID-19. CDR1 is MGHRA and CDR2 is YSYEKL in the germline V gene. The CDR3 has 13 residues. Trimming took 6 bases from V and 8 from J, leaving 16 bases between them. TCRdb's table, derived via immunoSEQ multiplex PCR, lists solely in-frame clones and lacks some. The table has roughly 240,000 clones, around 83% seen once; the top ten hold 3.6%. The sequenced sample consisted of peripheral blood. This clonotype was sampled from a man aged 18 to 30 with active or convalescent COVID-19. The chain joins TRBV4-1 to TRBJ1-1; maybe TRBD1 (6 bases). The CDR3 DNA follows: TGCGCCAGCAGGAGAGGGGGAACAGAAGAAGCTTTCTTT. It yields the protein CASRRGGTEEAFF.